This T cell receptor (beta chain) is from a study of vaccination effects on CD4 cells after COVID-19. Across the whole study: Each participant was administered two doses of either the BNT162b2 or the mRNA-1273 vaccine.

The length of the CDR3 is 13 residues. After removal of 4 bases from V and 9 bases from J, the junction contained 0 bases not matched to a gene. The germline V gene encodes CDR1 MRHNA and CDR2 SNTAGT. Viral peptide pool expansion of antigen-specific CD4+ T cells preceded sequencing in the ViraFEST assay. CD4+ T cell isolation took place after 10 days of culture. None of these healthy vaccinees had been infected with SARS-CoV-2 before vaccination. This clone was observed a single time. The antigen is unknown. TCRdb's table, derived via immunoSEQ multiplex PCR, lists solely in-frame clones and lacks some. Counted here are 50,000 to 60,000 clones, approximately 70% occurring once; the ten biggest clones make up approximately 16%.

This chain connects TRBV6-4 to TRBJ1-6; 10 bases are shared with TRBD1. The sequence was obtained from a human donor who received a COVID-19 vaccine. The sequenced sample was CD4+ T cells from PBMCs cultured with SARS-CoV-2 spike peptides, obtained before COVID-19 vaccination. The CDR3 DNA follows: TGTGCCAGCAGTGGGACAGGGGGTTCACCCCTCCACTTT. Translating gives CASSGTGGSPLHF.